This T cell receptor beta chain stems from a study of beta chain features in type 1 diabetes. Study results and caveats: Reduced insertions and increased deletions marked VDJ junctions in type 1 diabetes patients. Moderate yet significant TCRB CDR3 shortening was seen in Type 1 diabetes patients in all four CD4+ subsets.

As regards this clone: Its target is unknown.

Expressed TCRB transcripts were sequenced, since all the RNA that had been isolated was reverse transcribed. About 3.3 million reads, on average, came from each naive, central memory and regulatory T cell sample. Produced via immunoSEQ multiplex PCR; TCRdb's table is partial and in-frame only. The sample comprises approximately 170,000 clones, less than 10% of which are singletons, and 0.5% to 0.55% rests with the top ten. Germline V gene sequence: CDR1 SGDLS, CDR2 YYNGEE. With 1 base removed from V and 0 bases from J, the gap between germline ends came to 11 bases. This CDR3 contains 17 residues. This chain connects TRBV9 to TRBJ2-6; D is possibly TRBD1 (6 bases). This receptor was obtained from a man between 18 and 35 years old with type 1 diabetes. Sequenced sample: central memory CD4+ T cells from blood. CDR3 in amino acids: CASSVSGAGSGANVLTF. The CDR3 DNA follows: TGTGCCAGCAGCGTATCAGGGGCGGGCTCTGGGGCCAACGTCCTGACTTTC.